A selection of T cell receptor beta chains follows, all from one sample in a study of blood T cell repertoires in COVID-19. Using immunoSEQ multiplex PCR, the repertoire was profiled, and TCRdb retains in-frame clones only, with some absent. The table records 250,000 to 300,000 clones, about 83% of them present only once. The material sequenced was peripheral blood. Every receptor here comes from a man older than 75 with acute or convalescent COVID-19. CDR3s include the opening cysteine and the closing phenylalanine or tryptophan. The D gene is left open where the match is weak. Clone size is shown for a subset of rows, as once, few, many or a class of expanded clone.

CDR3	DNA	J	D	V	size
CASSGDSGGGKAQYF	TGTGCCAGCAGTGGGGATAGCGGGGGCGGAAAGGCGCAGTATTTT	TRBJ2-3	TRBD2	TRBV2	-
CASSTGTRGGDTQYF	TGTGCCAGCAGCACCGGGACTAGGGGCGGGGATACGCAGTATTTT	TRBJ2-3	TRBD2	TRBV9	few
CASSPKTGDDGYTF	TGTGCCAGCTCACCAAAGACAGGGGACGATGGCTACACCTTC	TRBJ1-2	TRBD1	TRBV18	-
CAIWGRDGYTF	TGTGCCATTTGGGGCAGGGATGGCTACACCTTC	TRBJ1-2	-	TRBV28	-
CSVRGSYEQYF	TGCAGCGTGCGGGGGTCCTACGAGCAGTACTTC	TRBJ2-7	TRBD2	TRBV29-1	-
CASRDPGRDKEKLFF	TGTGCCAGCAGAGATCCGGGCAGGGATAAAGAAAAACTGTTTTTT	TRBJ1-4	-	TRBV27	-
CASRKTGSQPQHF	TGTGCCAGCAGGAAGACAGGGTCTCAGCCCCAGCATTTT	TRBJ1-5	TRBD1	TRBV28	-
CASSLGLAGVNEQYF	TGCGCCAGCAGCTTGGGACTAGCGGGAGTAAATGAGCAGTACTTC	TRBJ2-7	TRBD2	TRBV5-1	once
CASSPTGGLGAGELFF	TGTGCCAGCAGCCCCACAGGGGGCCTTGGTGCCGGGGAGCTGTTTTTT	TRBJ2-2	TRBD1	TRBV9	-
CASSLGTGAHRQFF	TGTGCCAGCAGCTTAGGGACAGGGGCCCACCGTCAGTTCTTC	TRBJ2-1	TRBD1	TRBV7-6	-
CASRLTRWGYEQYF	TGTGCCAGCAGATTAACTAGGTGGGGCTACGAGCAGTACTTC	TRBJ2-7	-	TRBV6-5	once
CASSTGQIGEKLFF	TGTGCCAGCAGCACCGGACAGATAGGTGAAAAACTGTTTTTT	TRBJ1-4	-	TRBV6-6	-
CSASYRQGVEAFF	TGCAGTGCTAGTTATCGTCAGGGGGTAGAAGCTTTCTTT	TRBJ1-1	TRBD1	TRBV20-1	-
CASSLVLTGSYEQYF	TGCGCCAGCAGCTTGGTCCTTACGGGCTCCTACGAGCAGTACTTC	TRBJ2-7	-	TRBV5-1	-
CASSSHSGSYNEQFF	TGTGCCAGCAGCTCCCATAGCGGCTCCTACAATGAGCAGTTCTTC	TRBJ2-1	-	TRBV11-2	-
CATSDSGTSNYEQYF	TGTGCCACCAGTGATTCCGGGACTAGTAACTACGAGCAGTACTTC	TRBJ2-7	TRBD2	TRBV24-1	-
CASMGRGIADYNEQFF	TGTGCCAGCATGGGACGAGGGATAGCGGATTACAATGAGCAGTTCTTC	TRBJ2-1	-	TRBV27	-
CASSVEGQANYGYTF	TGTGCCAGCAGCGTAGAGGGACAGGCTAACTATGGCTACACCTTC	TRBJ1-2	TRBD1	TRBV9	-
CASSFRQGTEAFF	TGTGCCAGCAGTTTCCGGCAGGGTACTGAAGCTTTCTTT	TRBJ1-1	-	TRBV27	once
CASSLLAGGADTQYF	TGTGCCAGCAGTTTATTGGCGGGGGGGGCAGATACGCAGTATTTT	TRBJ2-3	TRBD2	TRBV28	-
CATSAGGLAVETQYF	TGTGCCACCAGTGCAGGAGGACTAGCAGTAGAGACCCAGTACTTC	TRBJ2-5	TRBD2	TRBV24-1	-
CASSQDMTGVLWELFF	TGTGCCAGCAGCCAAGATATGACAGGGGTTTTGTGGGAGCTGTTTTTT	TRBJ2-2	TRBD1	TRBV4-2	-
CASSHGLAGGHGQETQYF	TGCGCCAGCAGCCACGGACTAGCGGGCGGGCATGGCCAAGAGACCCAGTACTTC	TRBJ2-5	TRBD2	TRBV4-1	-
CASSPEADGKYGYTF	TGTGCCAGCTCACCCGAGGCTGACGGGAAATATGGCTACACCTTC	TRBJ1-2	-	TRBV18	-
CASSSSGRVYNEQFF	TGCGCCAGCAGCTCTAGCGGGAGAGTCTACAATGAGCAGTTCTTC	TRBJ2-1	TRBD2	TRBV5-1	few
CASSQPGQGTGANVLTF	TGTGCCAGCAGCCAGCCGGGACAGGGGACTGGGGCCAACGTCCTGACTTTC	TRBJ2-6	TRBD1	TRBV7-9	-
CASSYSGAVYF	TGTGCCAGCAGTTACTCGGGAGCGGTCTACTTC	TRBJ2-7	-	TRBV6-2/TRBV6-3	-
CASSMAISGMKYYGEKLFF	TGTGCCAGTAGTATGGCGATTTCGGGGATGAAATACTACGGGGAAAAACTGTTTTTT	TRBJ1-4	-	TRBV19	-
CASSLAASGGAQETQYF	TGTGCCAGCAGCTTGGCGGCTAGCGGGGGTGCACAAGAGACCCAGTACTTC	TRBJ2-5	TRBD2	TRBV5-4	-
CASSTYPRQGESGNTIYF	TGTGCCAGTAGTACCTACCCCCGACAGGGAGAGTCTGGAAACACCATATATTTT	TRBJ1-3	TRBD1	TRBV19	-
CASSLGDSPAYEQYF	TGTGCCAGCAGCTTAGGGGACTCCCCCGCCTACGAGCAGTACTTC	TRBJ2-7	-	TRBV7-7	-
CASSSGLVVTQYF	TGTGCCAGCAGTAGCGGACTAGTGGTGACCCAGTACTTC	TRBJ2-5	TRBD2	TRBV28	-